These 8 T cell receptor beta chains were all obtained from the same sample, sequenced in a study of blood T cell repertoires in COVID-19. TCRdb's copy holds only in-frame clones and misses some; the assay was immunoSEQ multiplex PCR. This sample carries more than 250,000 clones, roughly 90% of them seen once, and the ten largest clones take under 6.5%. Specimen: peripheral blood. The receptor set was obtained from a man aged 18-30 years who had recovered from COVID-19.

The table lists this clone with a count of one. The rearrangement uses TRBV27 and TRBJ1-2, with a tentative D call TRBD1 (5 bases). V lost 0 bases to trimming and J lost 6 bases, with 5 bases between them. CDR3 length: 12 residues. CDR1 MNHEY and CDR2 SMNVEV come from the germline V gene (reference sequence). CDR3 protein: CASSLSGDGYTF. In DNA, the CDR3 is TGTGCCAGCAGTTTATCAGGGGATGGCTACACCTTC.

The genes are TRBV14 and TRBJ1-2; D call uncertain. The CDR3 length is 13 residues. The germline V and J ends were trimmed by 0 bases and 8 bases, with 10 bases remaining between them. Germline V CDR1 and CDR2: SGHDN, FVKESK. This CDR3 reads CASSQEQRQGYTF. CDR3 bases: TGTGCCAGCAGCCAAGAACAGAGACAAGGCTACACCTTC.

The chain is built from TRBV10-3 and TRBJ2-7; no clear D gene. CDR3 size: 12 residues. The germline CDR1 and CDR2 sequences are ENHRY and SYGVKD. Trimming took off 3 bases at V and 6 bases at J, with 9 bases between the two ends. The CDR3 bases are TGTGCCATCAGTGAACAAGTGTCCGAGCAGTACTTC. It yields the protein CAISEQVSEQYF.

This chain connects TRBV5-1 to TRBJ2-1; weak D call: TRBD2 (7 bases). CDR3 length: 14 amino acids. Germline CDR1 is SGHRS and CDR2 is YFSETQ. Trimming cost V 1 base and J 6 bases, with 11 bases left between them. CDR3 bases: TGCGCCAGCAGCTTGTTAGGGGGGGCCAATGAGCAGTTCTTC. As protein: CASSLLGGANEQFF.

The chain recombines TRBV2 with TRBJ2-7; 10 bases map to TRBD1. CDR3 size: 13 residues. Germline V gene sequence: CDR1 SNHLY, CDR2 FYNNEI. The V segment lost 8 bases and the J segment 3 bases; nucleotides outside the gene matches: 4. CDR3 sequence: CASRDRGFYEQYF. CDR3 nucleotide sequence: TGTGCCAGCCGGGACAGGGGATTCTACGAGCAGTACTTC.

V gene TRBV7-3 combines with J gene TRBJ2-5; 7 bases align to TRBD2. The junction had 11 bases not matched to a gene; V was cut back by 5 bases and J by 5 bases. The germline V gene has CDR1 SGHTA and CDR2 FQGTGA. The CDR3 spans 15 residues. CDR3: CASSPTGTTGETQYF. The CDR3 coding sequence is TGTGCCAGCAGCCCAACCGGGACTACCGGGGAGACCCAGTACTTC.

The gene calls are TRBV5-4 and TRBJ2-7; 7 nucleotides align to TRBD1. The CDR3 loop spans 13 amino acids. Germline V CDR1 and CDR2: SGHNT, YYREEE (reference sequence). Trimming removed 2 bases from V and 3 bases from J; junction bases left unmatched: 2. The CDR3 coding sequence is TGTGCCAGCAGCTTAGGGACAGACTACGAGCAGTACTTC. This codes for CASSLGTDYEQYF. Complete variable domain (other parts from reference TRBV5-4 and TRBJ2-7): ETGVTQSPTHLIKTRGQQVTLRCSSQSGHNTVSWYQQALGQGPQFIFQYYREEENGRGNFPPRFSGLQFPNYSSELNVNALELDDSALYLCASSLGTDYEQYFGPGTRLTVT.

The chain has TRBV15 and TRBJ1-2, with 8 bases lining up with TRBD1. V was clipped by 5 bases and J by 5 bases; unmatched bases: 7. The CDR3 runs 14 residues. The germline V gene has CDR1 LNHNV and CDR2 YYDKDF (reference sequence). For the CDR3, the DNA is TGTGCCACCAGCCCCCAGGACAGGGCTTATGGCTACACCTTC. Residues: CATSPQDRAYGYTF.